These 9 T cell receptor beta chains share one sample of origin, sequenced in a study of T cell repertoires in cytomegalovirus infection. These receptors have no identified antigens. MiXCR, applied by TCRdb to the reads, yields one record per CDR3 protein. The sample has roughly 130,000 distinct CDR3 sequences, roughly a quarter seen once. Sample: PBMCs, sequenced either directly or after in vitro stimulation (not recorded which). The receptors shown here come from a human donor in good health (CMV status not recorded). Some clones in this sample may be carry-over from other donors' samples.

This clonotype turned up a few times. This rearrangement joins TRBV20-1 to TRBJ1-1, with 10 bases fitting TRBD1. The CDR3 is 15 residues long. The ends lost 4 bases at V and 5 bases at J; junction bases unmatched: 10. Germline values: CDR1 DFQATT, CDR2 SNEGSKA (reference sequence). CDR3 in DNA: TGCAGTGCTACACCGGGACAGGGGTTCGGGACTGAAGCTTTCTTT. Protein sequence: CSATPGQGFGTEAFF.

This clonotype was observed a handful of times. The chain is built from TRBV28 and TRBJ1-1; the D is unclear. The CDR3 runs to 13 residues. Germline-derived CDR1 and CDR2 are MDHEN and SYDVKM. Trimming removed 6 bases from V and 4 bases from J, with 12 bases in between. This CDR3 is CASRLPKGTEAFF. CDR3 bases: TGTGCCAGCAGACTACCTAAAGGCACTGAAGCTTTCTTT. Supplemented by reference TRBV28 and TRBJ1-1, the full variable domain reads DVKVTQSSRYLVKRTGEKVFLECVQDMDHENMFWYRQDPGLGLRLIYFSYDVKMKEKGDIPEGYSVSREKKERFSLILESASTNQTSMYLCASRLPKGTEAFFGQGTRLTVV.

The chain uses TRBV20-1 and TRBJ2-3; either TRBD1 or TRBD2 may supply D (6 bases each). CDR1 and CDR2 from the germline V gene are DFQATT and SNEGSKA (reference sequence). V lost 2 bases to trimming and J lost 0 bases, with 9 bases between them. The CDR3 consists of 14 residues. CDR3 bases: TGCAGTGCTAGACAGGGGACTAGCACAGATACGCAGTATTTT. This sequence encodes CSARQGTSTDTQYF.

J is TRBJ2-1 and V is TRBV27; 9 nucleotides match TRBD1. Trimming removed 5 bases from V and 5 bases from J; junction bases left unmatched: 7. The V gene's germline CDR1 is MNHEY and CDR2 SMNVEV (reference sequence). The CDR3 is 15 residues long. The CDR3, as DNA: TGTGCCAGCAGTATTGGGACAGGGCAACACAATGAGCAGTTCTTC. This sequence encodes CASSIGTGQHNEQFF.

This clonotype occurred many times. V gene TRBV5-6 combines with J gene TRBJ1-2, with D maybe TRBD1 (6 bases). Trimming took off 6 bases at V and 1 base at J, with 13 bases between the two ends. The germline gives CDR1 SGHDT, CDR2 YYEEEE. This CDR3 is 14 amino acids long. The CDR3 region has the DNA TGTGCCAGCACCTTAGGACAGCTTAACTATGGCTACACCTTC. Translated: CASTLGQLNYGYTF.

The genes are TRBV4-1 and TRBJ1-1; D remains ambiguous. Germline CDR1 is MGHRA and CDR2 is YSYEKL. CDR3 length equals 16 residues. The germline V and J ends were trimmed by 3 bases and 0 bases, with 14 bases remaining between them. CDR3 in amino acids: CASSHESAGMNTEAFF. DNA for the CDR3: TGCGCCAGCAGCCACGAATCAGCGGGGATGAACACTGAAGCTTTCTTT.

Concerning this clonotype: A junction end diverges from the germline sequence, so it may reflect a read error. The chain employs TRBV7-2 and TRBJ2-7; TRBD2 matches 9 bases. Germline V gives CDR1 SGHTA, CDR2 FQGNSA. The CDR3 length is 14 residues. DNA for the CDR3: TGTGCCAGCGTGCCTCTAGCGGGGCGCTACGAGCTGTACTTC. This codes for CASVPLAGRYELYF.

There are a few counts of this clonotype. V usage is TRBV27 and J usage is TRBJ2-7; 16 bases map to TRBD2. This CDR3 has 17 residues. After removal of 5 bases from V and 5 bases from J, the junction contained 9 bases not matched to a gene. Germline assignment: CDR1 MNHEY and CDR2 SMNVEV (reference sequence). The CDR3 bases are TGTGCCAGCAGTGACGGGACTAGCGGGAGGGCGTTGAACGAGCAGTACTTC. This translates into CASSDGTSGRALNEQYF.

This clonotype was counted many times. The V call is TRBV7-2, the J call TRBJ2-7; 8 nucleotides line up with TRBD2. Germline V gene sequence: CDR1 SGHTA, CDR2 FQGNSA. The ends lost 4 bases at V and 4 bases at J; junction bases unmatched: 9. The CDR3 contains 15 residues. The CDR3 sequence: CASSSEALAVYEQYF. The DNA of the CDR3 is TGTGCCAGCAGCTCCGAAGCACTAGCGGTTTACGAGCAGTACTTC.